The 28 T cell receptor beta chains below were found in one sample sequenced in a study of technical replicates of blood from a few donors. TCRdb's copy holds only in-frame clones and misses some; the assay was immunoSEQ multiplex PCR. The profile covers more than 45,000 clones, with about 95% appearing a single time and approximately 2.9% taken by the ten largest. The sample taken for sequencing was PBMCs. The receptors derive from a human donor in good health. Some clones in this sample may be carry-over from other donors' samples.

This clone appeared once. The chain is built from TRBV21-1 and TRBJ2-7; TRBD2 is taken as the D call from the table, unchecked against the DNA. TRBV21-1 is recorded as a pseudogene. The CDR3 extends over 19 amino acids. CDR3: CASSNVTWRGILGSYEQYF. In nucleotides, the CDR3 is TGTGCCAGCAGCAATGTAACGTGGCGGGGAATCCTAGGTTCCTACGAGCAGTACTTC.

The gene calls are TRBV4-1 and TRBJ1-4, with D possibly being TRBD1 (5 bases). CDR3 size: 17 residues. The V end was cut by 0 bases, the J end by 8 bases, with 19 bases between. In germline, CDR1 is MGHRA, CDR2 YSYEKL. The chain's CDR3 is CASSQDRGRSLWEKLFF. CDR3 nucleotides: TGCGCCAGCAGCCAAGATAGGGGCAGGTCGTTATGGGAAAAACTGTTTTTT.

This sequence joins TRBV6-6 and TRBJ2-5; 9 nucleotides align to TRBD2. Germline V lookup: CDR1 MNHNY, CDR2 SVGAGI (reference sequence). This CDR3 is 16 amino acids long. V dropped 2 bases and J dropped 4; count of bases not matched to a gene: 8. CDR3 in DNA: TGTGCCAGCAGTTACCCAATAGCGGGAGTGGGAGAGACCCAGTACTTC. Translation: CASSYPIAGVGETQYF.

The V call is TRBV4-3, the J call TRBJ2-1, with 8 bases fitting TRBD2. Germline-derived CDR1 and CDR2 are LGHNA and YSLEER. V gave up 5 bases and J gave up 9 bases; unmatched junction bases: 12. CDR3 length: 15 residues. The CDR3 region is CASSASSRGVGEQFF. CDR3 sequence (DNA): TGCGCCAGCAGCGCATCGTCGCGGGGGGTGGGTGAGCAGTTCTTC.

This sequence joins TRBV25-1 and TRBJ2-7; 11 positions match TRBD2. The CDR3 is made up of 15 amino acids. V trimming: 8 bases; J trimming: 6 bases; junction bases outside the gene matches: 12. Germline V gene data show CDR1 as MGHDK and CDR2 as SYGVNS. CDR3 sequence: CASGDPSGGFFEQYF. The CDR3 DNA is TGTGCCAGCGGAGACCCTAGCGGGGGGTTTTTCGAGCAGTACTTC.

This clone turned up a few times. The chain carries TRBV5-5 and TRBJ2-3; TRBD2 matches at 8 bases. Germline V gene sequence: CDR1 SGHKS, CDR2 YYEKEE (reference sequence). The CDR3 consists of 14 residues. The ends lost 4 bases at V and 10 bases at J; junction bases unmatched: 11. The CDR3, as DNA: TGTGCCAGCAGCCCGGGACTAGACGCAGTTGCGCAGTATTTT. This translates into CASSPGLDAVAQYF.

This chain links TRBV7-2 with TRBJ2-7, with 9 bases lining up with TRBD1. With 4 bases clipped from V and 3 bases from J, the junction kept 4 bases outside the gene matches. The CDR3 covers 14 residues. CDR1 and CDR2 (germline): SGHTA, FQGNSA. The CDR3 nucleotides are TGTGCCAGCAGCTCCTGGACAGGGGACTACGAGCAGTACTTC. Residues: CASSSWTGDYEQYF.

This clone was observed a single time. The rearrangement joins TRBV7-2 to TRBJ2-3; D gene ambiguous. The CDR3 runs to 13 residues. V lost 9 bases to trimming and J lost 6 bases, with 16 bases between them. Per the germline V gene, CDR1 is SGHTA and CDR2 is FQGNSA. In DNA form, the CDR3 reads TGTGCCAGTGGGCCAGGTAGTATGGATACGCAGTATTTT. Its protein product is CASGPGSMDTQYF.

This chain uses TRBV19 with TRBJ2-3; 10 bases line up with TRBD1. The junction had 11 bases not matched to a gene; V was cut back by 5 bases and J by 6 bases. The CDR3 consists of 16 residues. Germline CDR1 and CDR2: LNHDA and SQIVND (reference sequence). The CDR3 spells CASSLRGQGLRDTQYF. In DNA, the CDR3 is TGTGCCAGTAGTTTGAGGGGACAGGGGCTTCGGGATACGCAGTATTTT.

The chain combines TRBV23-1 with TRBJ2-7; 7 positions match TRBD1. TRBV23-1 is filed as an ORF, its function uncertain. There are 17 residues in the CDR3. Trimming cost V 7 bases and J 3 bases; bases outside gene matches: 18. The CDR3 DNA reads TGCGCCAGCACCAAACGATACAGGGGAAAGATTTGCTACGAGCAGTACTTC. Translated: CASTKRYRGKICYEQYF.

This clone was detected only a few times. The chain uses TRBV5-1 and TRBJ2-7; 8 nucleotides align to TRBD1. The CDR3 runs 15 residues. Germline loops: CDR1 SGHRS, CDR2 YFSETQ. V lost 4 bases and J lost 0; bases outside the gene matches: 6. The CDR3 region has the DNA TGCGCCAGCAGCCACCGGGACAGGCTCTCCTACGAGCAGTACTTC. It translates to CASSHRDRLSYEQYF.

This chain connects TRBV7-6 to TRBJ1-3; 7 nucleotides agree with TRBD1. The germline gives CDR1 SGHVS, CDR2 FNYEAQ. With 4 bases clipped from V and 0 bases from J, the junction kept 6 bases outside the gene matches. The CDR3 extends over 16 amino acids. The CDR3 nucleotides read TGTGCCAGCAGCTCGGAACAGGGGATCTCTGGAAACACCATATATTTT. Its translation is CASSSEQGISGNTIYF. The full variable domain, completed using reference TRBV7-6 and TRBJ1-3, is GAGVSQSPRYKVTKRGQDVALRCDPISGHVSLYWYRQALGQGPEFLTYFNYEAQQDKSGLPNDRFSAERPEGSISTLTIQRTEQRDSAMYRCASSSEQGISGNTIYFGEGSWLTVV.

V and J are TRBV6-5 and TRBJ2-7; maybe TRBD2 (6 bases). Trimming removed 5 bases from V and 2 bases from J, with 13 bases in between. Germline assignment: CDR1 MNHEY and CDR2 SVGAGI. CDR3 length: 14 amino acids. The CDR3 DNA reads TGTGCCAGCAGTCAATTGACTAGAACCTACGAGCAGTACTTC. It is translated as CASSQLTRTYEQYF.

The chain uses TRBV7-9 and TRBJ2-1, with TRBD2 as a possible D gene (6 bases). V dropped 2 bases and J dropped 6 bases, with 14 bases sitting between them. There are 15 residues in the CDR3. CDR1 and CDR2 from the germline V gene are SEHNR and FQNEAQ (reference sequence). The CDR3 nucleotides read TGTGCCAGCAGCTTAAGAGAGGGGACTTTCAATGAGCAGTTCTTC. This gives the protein CASSLREGTFNEQFF.

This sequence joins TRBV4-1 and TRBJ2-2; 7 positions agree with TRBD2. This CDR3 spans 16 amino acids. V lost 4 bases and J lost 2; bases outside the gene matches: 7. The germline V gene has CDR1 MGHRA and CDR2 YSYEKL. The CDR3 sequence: CASSLRQRGNTGELFF. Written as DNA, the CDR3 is TGCGCCAGCAGCCTAAGACAGCGGGGAAACACCGGGGAGCTGTTTTTT.

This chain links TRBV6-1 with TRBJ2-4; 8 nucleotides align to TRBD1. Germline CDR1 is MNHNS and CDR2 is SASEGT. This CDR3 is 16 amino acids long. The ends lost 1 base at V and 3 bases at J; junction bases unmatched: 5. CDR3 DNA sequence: TGTGCCAGCAGTGAAGGGCCAGGGGGCGGCAAAAACATTCAGTACTTC. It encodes CASSEGPGGGKNIQYF.

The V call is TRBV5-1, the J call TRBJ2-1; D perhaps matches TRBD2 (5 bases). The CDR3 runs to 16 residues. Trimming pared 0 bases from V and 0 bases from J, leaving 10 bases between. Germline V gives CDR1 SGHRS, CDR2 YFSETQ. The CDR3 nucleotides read TGCGCCAGCAGCTTGGACGGGGAGAGCTCCTACAATGAGCAGTTCTTC. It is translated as CASSLDGESSYNEQFF.

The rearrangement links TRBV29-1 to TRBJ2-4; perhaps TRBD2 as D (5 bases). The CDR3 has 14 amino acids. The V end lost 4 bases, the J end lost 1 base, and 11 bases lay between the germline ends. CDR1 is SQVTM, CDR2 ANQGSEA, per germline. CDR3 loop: CSVGGRAAKNIQYF. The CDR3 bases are TGCAGCGTTGGAGGGCGCGCTGCCAAAAACATTCAGTACTTC. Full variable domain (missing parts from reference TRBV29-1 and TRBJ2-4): SAVISQKPSRDICQRGTSLTIQCQVDSQVTMMFWYRQQPGQSLTLIATANQGSEATYESGFVIDKFPISRPNLTFSTLTVSNMSPEDSSIYLCSVGGRAAKNIQYFGAGTRLSVL.

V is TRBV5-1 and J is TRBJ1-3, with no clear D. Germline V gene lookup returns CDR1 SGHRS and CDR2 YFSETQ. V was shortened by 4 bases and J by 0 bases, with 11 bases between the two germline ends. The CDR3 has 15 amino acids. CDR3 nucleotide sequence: TGCGCCAGCAGCGAAACCGGGGTCTCTGGAAACACCATATATTTT. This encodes CASSETGVSGNTIYF.

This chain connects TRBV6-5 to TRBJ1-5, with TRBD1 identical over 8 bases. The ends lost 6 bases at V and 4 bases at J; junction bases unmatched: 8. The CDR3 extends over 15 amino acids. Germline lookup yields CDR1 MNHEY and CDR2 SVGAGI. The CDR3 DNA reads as TGTGCCAGCAGACAGGACAGGGCAGGTAATCAGCCCCAGCATTTT. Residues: CASRQDRAGNQPQHF.

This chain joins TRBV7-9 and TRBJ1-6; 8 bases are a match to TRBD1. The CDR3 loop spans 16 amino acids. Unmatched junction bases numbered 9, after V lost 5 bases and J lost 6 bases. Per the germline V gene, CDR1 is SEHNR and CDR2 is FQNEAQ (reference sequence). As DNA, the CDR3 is TGTGCCAGCAGCGCGTTAGGACAGGGTGGTAATTCACCCCTCCACTTT. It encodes CASSALGQGGNSPLHF.

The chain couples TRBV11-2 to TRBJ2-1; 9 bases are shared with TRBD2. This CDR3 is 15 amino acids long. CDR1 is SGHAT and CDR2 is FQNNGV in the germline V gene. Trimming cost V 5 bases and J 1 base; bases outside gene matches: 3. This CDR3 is CASSILAGSYNEQFF. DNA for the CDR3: TGTGCCAGCAGCATCCTAGCGGGGTCCTACAATGAGCAGTTCTTC.

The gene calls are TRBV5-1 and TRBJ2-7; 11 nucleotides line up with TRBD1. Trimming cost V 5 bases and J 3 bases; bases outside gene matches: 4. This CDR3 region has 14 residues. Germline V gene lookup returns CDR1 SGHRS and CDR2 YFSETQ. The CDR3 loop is CASRPGQGVYEQYF. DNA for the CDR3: TGCGCCAGCAGGCCGGGACAGGGGGTCTACGAGCAGTACTTC. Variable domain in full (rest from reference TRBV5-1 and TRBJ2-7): KAGVTQTPRYLIKTRGQQVTLSCSPISGHRSVSWYQQTPGQGLQFLFEYFSETQRNKGNFPGRFSGRQFSNSRSEMNVSTLELGDSALYLCASRPGQGVYEQYFGPGTRLTVT.

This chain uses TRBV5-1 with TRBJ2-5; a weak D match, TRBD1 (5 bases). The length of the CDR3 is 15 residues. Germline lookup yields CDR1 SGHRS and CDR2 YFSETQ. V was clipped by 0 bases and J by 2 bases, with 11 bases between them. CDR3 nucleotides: TGCGCCAGCAGCTTGGCGGCAGGGCGACAAGAGACCCAGTACTTC. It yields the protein CASSLAAGRQETQYF.

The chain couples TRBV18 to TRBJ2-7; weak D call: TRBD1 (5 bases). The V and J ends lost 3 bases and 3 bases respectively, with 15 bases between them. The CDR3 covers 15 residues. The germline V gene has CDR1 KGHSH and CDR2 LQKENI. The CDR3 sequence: CASSPLPRGNYEQYF. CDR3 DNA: TGTGCCAGCTCACCGCTGCCAAGGGGTAACTACGAGCAGTACTTC.

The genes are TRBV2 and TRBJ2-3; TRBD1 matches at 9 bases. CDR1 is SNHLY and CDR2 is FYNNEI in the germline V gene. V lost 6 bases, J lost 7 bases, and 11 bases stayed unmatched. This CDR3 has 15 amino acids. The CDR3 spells CASRTDRGNLHTQYF. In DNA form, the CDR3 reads TGTGCCAGCAGAACCGACAGGGGGAACTTACATACGCAGTATTTT.

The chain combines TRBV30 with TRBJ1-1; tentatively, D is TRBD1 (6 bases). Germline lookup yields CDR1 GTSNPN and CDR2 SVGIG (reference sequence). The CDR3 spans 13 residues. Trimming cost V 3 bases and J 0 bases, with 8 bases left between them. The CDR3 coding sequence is TGTGCCTGGAGCGGACAGTTGAACACTGAAGCTTTCTTT. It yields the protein CAWSGQLNTEAFF.

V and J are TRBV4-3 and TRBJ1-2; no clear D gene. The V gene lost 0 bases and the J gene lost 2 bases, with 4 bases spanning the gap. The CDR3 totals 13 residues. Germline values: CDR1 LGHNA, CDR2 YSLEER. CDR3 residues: CASSQDRNYGYTF. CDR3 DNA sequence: TGCGCCAGCAGCCAAGACCGGAACTATGGCTACACCTTC.